Below, 5 T cell receptor beta chains from the same sample are listed, as sequenced in a study of cytomegalovirus exposure and HLA in healthy donors. A multiplex PCR was run with 60 Vbeta primers and 13 Jbeta primers. This table comes from immunoSEQ multiplex PCR, and its TCRdb copy is limited to in-frame clones, with some not included. The sample shows 110,000 to 150,000 clones, over 70% of them seen only once. Sequenced sample: PBMCs. The receptors were sampled from a man in his thirties or forties in good health and CMV-seronegative.

Comments on this clone: One junction end does not reproduce the germline sequence, and a read error may be involved. V usage is TRBV6-6 and J usage is TRBJ1-2; 7 nucleotides align to TRBD1. Germline V gene data show CDR1 as MNHNY and CDR2 as SVGAGI (reference sequence). The CDR3 covers 16 residues. The CDR3 nucleotides are TGTGCCAGCAGTTCAAGAGGGGGCGCTCTGGACTATGGCTGCACCTTC. Translating it yields CASSSRGGALDYGCTF.

The chain joins TRBV30 to TRBJ2-4, with no clear D. The CDR3 length is 12 residues. Germline CDR1 GTSNPN, CDR2 SVGIG (reference sequence). V lost 0 bases and J lost 8, with 8 bases in between. In DNA, the CDR3 is TGTGCCTGGAGTGTACGTGGAGACATTCAGTACTTC. This codes for CAWSVRGDIQYF.

Only one count was recorded for this clone. V is TRBV28 and J is TRBJ2-3; the match to TRBD1 covers 10 bases. Germline CDR1 reads MDHEN; CDR2 reads SYDVKM. V dropped 5 bases and J dropped 4; count of bases not matched to a gene: 9. This CDR3 is built from 16 residues. CDR3 amino acids: CASSQHMTGGADTQYF. CDR3 DNA: TGTGCCAGCAGTCAACATATGACAGGGGGCGCAGATACGCAGTATTTT. Full variable domain (outside the CDR3, taken from reference TRBV28 and TRBJ2-3): DVKVTQSSRYLVKRTGEKVFLECVQDMDHENMFWYRQDPGLGLRLIYFSYDVKMKEKGDIPEGYSVSREKKERFSLILESASTNQTSMYLCASSQHMTGGADTQYFGPGTRLTVL.

The genes are TRBV5-6 and TRBJ1-4; D is possibly TRBD1 (5 bases). This CDR3 is built from 16 residues. Germline loops: CDR1 SGHDT, CDR2 YYEEEE. Trimming removed 4 bases at V and 5 bases at J, with 18 bases between. The chain's CDR3 is CASSLTGGARNEKLFF. The DNA of the CDR3 is TGTGCCAGCAGCCTAACGGGAGGGGCCAGGAATGAAAAACTGTTTTTT.

V gene TRBV27 combines with J gene TRBJ1-6; D is possibly TRBD1 (5 bases). Trimming cost V 8 bases and J 10 bases, with 18 bases left between them. Per the germline V gene, CDR1 is MNHEY and CDR2 is SMNVEV (reference sequence). The CDR3 length is 14 residues. The CDR3 region has the DNA TGTGCCAGCGCCCTCCAGGGTTCCGAGTCACCCCTCCACTTT. This translates into CASALQGSESPLHF.